Following are 3 T cell receptor beta chains from one sample sequenced in a study of T cell changes during pregnancy in multiple sclerosis. Assay: immunoSEQ multiplex PCR; the TCRdb copy retains only in-frame clones and omits some. The sample lists some 48,000 clones, just under 95% occurring once. Sequencing was performed on CD8+ T cells from peripheral blood mononuclear cells, taken in the first trimester of pregnancy. The source is a female donor with multiple sclerosis, enrolled in a pregnancy study.

In DNA form, the CDR3 reads TGTGCCAGCAGCATATGGGACAGTACCTATGGCTACACCTTC. It yields the protein CASSIWDSTYGYTF. The genes are TRBV7-2 and TRBJ1-2, with 7 bases identical to TRBD1. Germline loops: CDR1 SGHTA, CDR2 FQGNSA. V was clipped by 5 bases and J by 4 bases; unmatched bases: 7. The CDR3 covers 14 residues. The full variable domain, with the rest looked up from reference TRBV7-2 and TRBJ1-2, is GAGVSQSPSNKVTEKGKDVELRCDPISGHTALYWYRQSLGQGLEFLIYFQGNSAPDKSGLPSDRFSAERTGGSVSTLTIQRTQQEDSAVYLCASSIWDSTYGYTFGSGTRLTVV.

This sequence joins TRBV19 and TRBJ1-1; D not resolved. Trimming left V 1 base short and J 0 bases short, with 6 bases between. CDR1 and CDR2 (germline): LNHDA, SQIVND (reference sequence). The length of the CDR3 is 14 residues. The CDR3 spells CASSIVRMNTEAFF. The CDR3 region has the DNA TGTGCCAGTAGTATAGTCAGAATGAACACTGAAGCTTTCTTT. Full variable domain (missing parts from reference TRBV19 and TRBJ1-1): DGGITQSPKYLFRKEGQNVTLSCEQNLNHDAMYWYRQDPGQGLRLIYYSQIVNDFQKGDIAEGYSVSREKKESFPLTVTSAQKNPTAFYLCASSIVRMNTEAFFGQGTRLTVV.

This CDR3 reads CATGQGNTEAFF. CDR3 nucleotide sequence: TGTGCCACAGGACAGGGGAACACTGAAGCTTTCTTT. The genes are TRBV19 and TRBJ1-1; 8 bases fit TRBD1. Germline loops: CDR1 LNHDA, CDR2 SQIVND (reference sequence). The length of the CDR3 is 12 residues. V gave up 10 bases and J gave up 1 base; unmatched junction bases: 2.